These T cell receptor beta chains were read from a single sample in a study of T cells in localized non-small cell lung cancer. Generated by immunoSEQ multiplex PCR, the TCRdb table keeps only in-frame clones and is missing some. The sample yields 2,000 to 2,500 clones, roughly 30% seen once. The material sequenced was lung tumor tissue, taken before any cancer treatment. Receptors originate from a female donor at least 60 years old with stage II lung adenocarcinoma. Each CDR3 is given with its conserved first and last residue. Fields, in order: J gene, D gene, V gene, clone size, CDR3 protein, CDR3 DNA. D genes are given only for firm matches. Not all rows give a size; the values are once, few, many and, for expanded clones, a class.

J: TRBJ2-1
D: TRBD2
V: TRBV11-3
size: medium-sized
CDR3: CASSILSGGSYNEQFF
DNA: TGTGCCAGCAGCATCCTAAGCGGGGGCTCCTACAATGAGCAGTTCTTC

J: TRBJ2-3
D: TRBD2
V: TRBV19
size: large
CDR3: CASSPLWRGVADTQYF
DNA: TGTGCCAGTAGTCCCCTCTGGCGGGGGGTCGCAGATACGCAGTATTTT

J: TRBJ2-5
D: NA
V: TRBV18
size: NA
CDR3: CASSPPVARDPTQYF
DNA: TGTGCCAGCTCACCACCAGTAGCAAGAGACCCCACTCAGTACTTC

J: TRBJ2-7
D: TRBD1
V: TRBV9
size: few
CDR3: CASSPGTGAYEQYF
DNA: TGTGCCAGCAGCCCAGGGACAGGGGCGTACGAGCAGTACTTC

J: TRBJ1-2
D: TRBD1
V: TRBV19
size: NA
CDR3: CASRTDRAGLGYTF
DNA: TGTGCCAGTAGAACGGACAGGGCTGGTTTGGGCTACACCTTC

J: TRBJ1-1
D: NA
V: TRBV9
size: NA
CDR3: CASSARQDFLTEAFF
DNA: TGTGCCAGCAGCGCGAGACAGGATTTCCTCACTGAAGCTTTCTTT

J: TRBJ1-6
D: NA
V: TRBV9
size: NA
CDR3: CASSENGRTSHSPLHF
DNA: TGTGCCAGCAGTGAAAATGGGAGGACTTCCCATTCACCCCTCCACTTT

J: TRBJ1-4
D: NA
V: TRBV9
size: NA
CDR3: CASSPSGGEKLFF
DNA: TGTGCCAGCAGCCCCTCCGGCGGTGAAAAACTGTTTTTT

J: TRBJ2-5
D: TRBD2
V: TRBV11-3
size: NA
CDR3: CASSLGGAGEVRETQYF
DNA: TGTGCCAGCAGCTTAGGAGGGGCGGGAGAGGTTCGAGAGACCCAGTACTTC

J: TRBJ1-1
D: NA
V: TRBV6-8
size: medium-sized
CDR3: CASSYHRVDTEAFF
DNA: TGTGCCAGCAGTTACCACAGGGTTGACACTGAAGCTTTCTTT

J: TRBJ2-3
D: NA
V: TRBV10-1
size: NA
CDR3: CASSDRGTSDTQYF
DNA: TGCGCCAGCAGTGACCGCGGGACGTCAGATACGCAGTATTTT

J: TRBJ2-5
D: TRBD1
V: TRBV6-8
size: few
CDR3: CASRETGAQETQYF
DNA: TGTGCCAGCAGGGAGACAGGGGCCCAAGAGACCCAGTACTTC

J: TRBJ2-2
D: NA
V: TRBV14
size: few
CDR3: CASSGLWRRNTGELFF
DNA: TGTGCCAGCAGCGGACTCTGGAGAAGGAACACCGGGGAGCTGTTTTTT

J: TRBJ1-2
D: TRBD1
V: TRBV11-3
size: medium-sized
CDR3: CASSFRDRPGYGYTF
DNA: TGTGCCAGCAGCTTCCGGGACAGGCCTGGATATGGCTACACCTTC

J: TRBJ2-1
D: NA
V: TRBV11-3
size: medium-sized
CDR3: CASSLDGVLDEQFF
DNA: TGTGCCAGCAGCTTAGACGGAGTTTTGGATGAGCAGTTCTTC

J: TRBJ2-4
D: NA
V: TRBV4-1
size: NA
CDR3: CASSQDPGNIQYF
DNA: TGCGCCAGCAGCCAAGACCCGGGAAACATTCAGTACTTC

J: TRBJ2-7
D: NA
V: TRBV6-8
size: NA
CDR3: CASSYSGYPSYEQYF
DNA: TGTGCCAGCAGTTACTCCGGCTACCCCTCCTACGAGCAGTACTTC

J: TRBJ1-3
D: NA
V: TRBV14
size: NA
CDR3: CASSRSRGRGNTIYF
DNA: TGTGCCAGCAGCCGATCCAGGGGTAGGGGAAACACCATATATTTT

J: TRBJ2-2
D: TRBD2
V: TRBV11-3
size: medium-sized
CDR3: CASSLGGRLAVNTGELFF
DNA: TGTGCCAGCAGCTTGGGGGGACGACTAGCGGTGAACACCGGGGAGCTGTTTTTT

J: TRBJ2-1
D: NA
V: TRBV7-2
size: few
CDR3: CASSLTRDNEQFF
DNA: TGTGCCAGCAGCTTAACCCGCGACAATGAGCAGTTCTTC

J: TRBJ2-2
D: TRBD2
V: TRBV19
size: few
CDR3: CASSPRASGTGELFF
DNA: TGTGCCAGTAGCCCCCGGGCTAGCGGCACCGGGGAGCTGTTTTTT

J: TRBJ1-2
D: TRBD1
V: TRBV6-8
size: NA
CDR3: CASRGPGQRRGNYGYTF
DNA: TGTGCCAGCAGAGGACCGGGACAGCGAAGAGGGAACTATGGCTACACCTTC

J: TRBJ2-1
D: TRBD2
V: TRBV11-3
size: few
CDR3: CASSLVASGGYNEQFF
DNA: TGTGCCAGCAGCTTAGTAGCTAGCGGGGGGTACAATGAGCAGTTCTTC

J: TRBJ1-5
D: TRBD1
V: TRBV6-8
size: few
CDR3: CAISHDRDPQPQHF
DNA: TGTGCCATCAGTCACGACAGGGACCCTCAGCCCCAGCATTTT

J: TRBJ2-5
D: NA
V: TRBV30
size: NA
CDR3: CAWSVSGRPRETQYF
DNA: TGTGCCTGGAGTGTATCCGGCCGGCCGAGGGAGACCCAGTACTTC

J: TRBJ1-1
D: NA
V: TRBV11-3
size: medium-sized
CDR3: CASSLGGSGATEAFF
DNA: TGTGCCAGCAGTTTGGGGGGTTCAGGGGCCACTGAAGCTTTCTTT

J: TRBJ2-1
D: NA
V: TRBV6-8
size: large
CDR3: CASSSGDRTNEQFF
DNA: TGTGCCAGCAGTTCGGGGGACAGAACGAATGAGCAGTTCTTC

J: TRBJ2-5
D: TRBD2
V: TRBV6-8
size: NA
CDR3: CAISVASGAQETQYF
DNA: TGTGCCATCAGTGTGGCTAGCGGAGCCCAAGAGACCCAGTACTTC

J: TRBJ1-1
D: NA
V: TRBV7-6
size: NA
CDR3: CASSFGGYGNTEAFF
DNA: TGTGCCAGCAGCTTCGGAGGGTACGGGAACACTGAAGCTTTCTTT

J: TRBJ2-2
D: NA
V: TRBV10-2
size: NA
CDR3: CASTGDFSGELFF
DNA: TGCGCCAGCACGGGCGATTTTTCGGGGGAGCTGTTTTTT

J: TRBJ1-4
D: NA
V: TRBV19
size: medium-sized
CDR3: CASSIGRRMGEMGKLFF
DNA: TGTGCCAGTAGTATCGGCCGCCGGATGGGGGAAATGGGAAAACTGTTTTTT

J: TRBJ2-3
D: NA
V: TRBV29-1
size: NA
CDR3: CSVDPGQGVGADTQYF
DNA: TGCAGCGTTGACCCTGGCCAGGGTGTCGGGGCAGATACGCAGTATTTT

J: TRBJ2-2
D: TRBD2
V: TRBV19
size: few
CDR3: CASSRTSGSADTGELFF
DNA: TGTGCCAGTAGTCGGACTAGCGGGAGTGCGGACACCGGGGAGCTGTTTTTT

J: TRBJ1-5
D: NA
V: TRBV6-8
size: NA
CDR3: CASSLENPNQPQHF
DNA: TGTGCCAGCAGTTTAGAGAATCCGAATCAGCCCCAGCATTTT

J: TRBJ1-1
D: NA
V: TRBV11-3
size: medium-sized
CDR3: CASSLRGVNTEAFF
DNA: TGTGCCAGCAGCTTGAGGGGTGTGAACACTGAAGCTTTCTTT

J: TRBJ1-1
D: TRBD1
V: TRBV10-1
size: NA
CDR3: CASSESPTGVTEAFF
DNA: TGCGCCAGCAGTGAGTCCCCGACAGGGGTAACTGAAGCTTTCTTT

J: TRBJ1-4
D: NA
V: TRBV15
size: NA
CDR3: CATSRDLGGTNEKLFF
DNA: TGTGCCACCAGCAGAGATTTGGGGGGGACTAATGAAAAACTGTTTTTT

J: TRBJ2-5
D: NA
V: TRBV14
size: NA
CDR3: CASSQTTRGGWETQYF
DNA: TGTGCCAGCAGCCAAACCACTCGAGGGGGGTGGGAGACCCAGTACTTC

J: TRBJ2-4
D: NA
V: TRBV6-8
size: NA
CDR3: CASTERAAFLAKNIQYF
DNA: TGTGCCAGCACCGAACGGGCTGCGTTCCTAGCCAAAAACATTCAGTACTTC

J: TRBJ1-5
D: NA
V: TRBV2
size: NA
CDR3: CASSPRVGNQPQHF
DNA: TGTGCCAGCAGCCCCAGGGTCGGCAATCAGCCCCAGCATTTT

J: TRBJ1-2
D: TRBD1
V: TRBV11-3
size: medium-sized
CDR3: CASSYKQGVVGGYTF
DNA: TGTGCCAGCAGCTATAAACAGGGGGTAGTCGGAGGCTACACCTTC

J: TRBJ1-5
D: NA
V: TRBV19
size: few
CDR3: CASSMWSGGQPQHF
DNA: TGTGCCAGTAGTATGTGGTCAGGAGGACAGCCCCAGCATTTT

J: TRBJ1-3
D: TRBD1
V: TRBV18
size: NA
CDR3: CASTDGTGSGNTIYF
DNA: TGTGCCAGCACCGACGGGACAGGCTCTGGAAACACCATATATTTT

J: TRBJ2-7
D: TRBD2
V: TRBV29-1
size: few
CDR3: CSVEPAGGGEQYF
DNA: TGCAGCGTTGAGCCAGCGGGAGGGGGGGAGCAGTACTTC

J: TRBJ2-5
D: TRBD2
V: TRBV11-3
size: NA
CDR3: CASSQGLSGSETQYF
DNA: TGTGCCAGCAGCCAGGGTCTAAGCGGGAGTGAGACCCAGTACTTC

J: TRBJ2-6
D: TRBD1
V: TRBV11-3
size: NA
CDR3: CASSSWTGILSGANVLTF
DNA: TGTGCCAGCAGCTCCTGGACAGGAATCCTCTCTGGGGCCAACGTCCTGACTTTC

J: TRBJ2-7
D: NA
V: TRBV11-3
size: medium-sized
CDR3: CASSLRGGTSTYEQYF
DNA: TGTGCCAGCAGCCTAAGGGGGGGGACTTCTACCTACGAGCAGTACTTC

J: TRBJ2-4
D: NA
V: TRBV11-3
size: few
CDR3: CASSLGVLAKNIQYF
DNA: TGTGCCAGCAGCTTGGGCGTCCTAGCCAAAAACATTCAGTACTTC

J: TRBJ1-6
D: NA
V: TRBV6-7
size: few
CDR3: CASSEGLVPLHF
DNA: TGTGCCAGCAGTGAAGGGCTGGTACCCCTCCACTTT

J: TRBJ2-7
D: TRBD1
V: TRBV6-8
size: NA
CDR3: CASRKTGTGLREQYF
DNA: TGTGCCAGCCGGAAAACCGGGACAGGGCTAAGGGAGCAGTACTTC

J: TRBJ2-7
D: NA
V: TRBV29-1
size: NA
CDR3: CSVVLGAPSYEQYF
DNA: TGCAGCGTTGTTCTGGGGGCACCGTCCTACGAGCAGTACTTC

J: TRBJ2-5
D: TRBD1
V: TRBV19
size: NA
CDR3: CATADRAALGETQYF
DNA: TGTGCCACCGCGGACAGGGCGGCCTTGGGGGAGACCCAGTACTTC

J: TRBJ2-2
D: TRBD1
V: TRBV9
size: NA
CDR3: CASNRDRETGELFF
DNA: TGTGCCAGCAACCGGGACAGGGAAACCGGGGAGCTGTTTTTT

J: TRBJ2-3
D: NA
V: TRBV6-8
size: NA
CDR3: CASSDSAGSSTDTQYF
DNA: TGTGCCAGCAGTGACTCGGCGGGGTCTAGCACAGATACGCAGTATTTT

J: TRBJ1-5
D: NA
V: TRBV6-8
size: NA
CDR3: CASSDPRGGSNQPQHF
DNA: TGTGCCAGCAGCGATCCCAGAGGGGGTAGCAATCAGCCCCAGCATTTT